What follows describes a single T cell receptor beta chain. The data were taken from a study of blood T cell repertoires in COVID-19. Original data processing: Estimated nucleated cell counts came from reference gene primer amplification. Data came from immunoSEQ multiplex PCR; TCRdb stores just in-frame clones and leaves some out. The D gene and trimming were derived from the DNA, and the V and J assignments and clone size from that table. The sample has around 400,000 clones, 80% to 95% seen once; the top ten hold more than 0.85%. Germline trimming cut 6 bases from V and 3 bases from J; bases unmatched to any gene: 7. The CDR3 has 15 amino acids. Germline assignment: CDR1 KGHSH and CDR2 LQKENI. Clinical history reported by participants formed the basis on which cohorts were assigned.

Sequenced sample: PBMCs or T cells enriched from blood (not recorded which). This sequence originates from a woman in her thirties or forties who had been exposed to COVID-19. The rearrangement joins TRBV18 to TRBJ2-3, with 9 bases fitting TRBD1. CDR3 coding DNA: TGTGCCAGCTCTCAGACAGGGGGAAATACAGATACGCAGTATTTT. It yields the protein CASSQTGGNTDTQYF. Full variable domain (missing parts from reference TRBV18 and TRBJ2-3): NAGVMQNPRHLVRRRGQEARLRCSPMKGHSHVYWYRQLPEEGLKFMVYLQKENIIDESGMPKERFSAEFPKEGPSILRIQQVVRGDSAAYFCASSQTGGNTDTQYFGPGTRLTVL.